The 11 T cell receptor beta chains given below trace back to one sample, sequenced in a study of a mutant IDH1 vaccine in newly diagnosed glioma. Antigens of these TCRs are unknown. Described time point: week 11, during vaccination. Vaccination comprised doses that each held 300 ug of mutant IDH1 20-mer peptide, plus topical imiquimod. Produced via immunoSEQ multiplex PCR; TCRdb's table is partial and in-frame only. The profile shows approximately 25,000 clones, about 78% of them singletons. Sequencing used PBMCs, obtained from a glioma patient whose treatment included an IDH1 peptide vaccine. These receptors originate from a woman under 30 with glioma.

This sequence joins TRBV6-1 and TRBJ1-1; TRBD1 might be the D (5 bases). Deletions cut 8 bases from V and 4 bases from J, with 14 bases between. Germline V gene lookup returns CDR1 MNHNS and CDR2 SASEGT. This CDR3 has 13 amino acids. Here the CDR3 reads CASPGTVGTEAFF. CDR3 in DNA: TGTGCCAGCCCCGGGACGGTGGGCACTGAAGCTTTCTTT.

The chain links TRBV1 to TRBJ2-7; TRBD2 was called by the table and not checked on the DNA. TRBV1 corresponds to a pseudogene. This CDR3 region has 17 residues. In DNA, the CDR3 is TGCACCAGCTACACTTCCGGGACTGAAAATACTAATTACGAGCAGTACTTC. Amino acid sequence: CTSYTSGTENTNYEQYF.

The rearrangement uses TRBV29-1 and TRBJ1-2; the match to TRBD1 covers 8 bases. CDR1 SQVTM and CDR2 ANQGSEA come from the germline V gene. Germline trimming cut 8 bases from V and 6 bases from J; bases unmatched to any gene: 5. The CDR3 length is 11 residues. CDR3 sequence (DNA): TGCAGCCTCGGGGACAGGCATGGCTACACCTTC. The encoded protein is CSLGDRHGYTF. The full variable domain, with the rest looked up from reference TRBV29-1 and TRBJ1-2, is SAVISQKPSRDICQRGTSLTIQCQVDSQVTMMFWYRQQPGQSLTLIATANQGSEATYESGFVIDKFPISRPNLTFSTLTVSNMSPEDSSIYLCSLGDRHGYTFGSGTRLTVV.

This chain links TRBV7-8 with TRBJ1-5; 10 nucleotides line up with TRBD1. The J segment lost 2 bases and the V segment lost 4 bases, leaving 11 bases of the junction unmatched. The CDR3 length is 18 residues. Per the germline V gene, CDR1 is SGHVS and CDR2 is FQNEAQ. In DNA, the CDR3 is TGTGCCAGCAGCTACGGGACAGGGGAATTATCGGGCAATCAGCCCCAGCATTTT. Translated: CASSYGTGELSGNQPQHF.

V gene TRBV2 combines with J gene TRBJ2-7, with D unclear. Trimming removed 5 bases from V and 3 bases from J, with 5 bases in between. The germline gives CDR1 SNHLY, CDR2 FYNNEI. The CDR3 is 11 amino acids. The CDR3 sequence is CASSSSYEQYF. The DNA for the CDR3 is TGTGCCAGCAGTTCAAGCTACGAGCAGTACTTC.

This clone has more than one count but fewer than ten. The CDR3 reads CASPTGKGNTIYF. CDR3 bases: TGTGCCAGCCCGACAGGGAAAGGAAACACCATATATTTT. The chain uses TRBV6-1 and TRBJ1-3, with TRBD1 identical over 7 bases. The CDR3 consists of 13 residues. From germline, CDR1 is MNHNS and CDR2 SASEGT. V lost 8 bases, J lost 4 bases, and 5 bases stayed unmatched.

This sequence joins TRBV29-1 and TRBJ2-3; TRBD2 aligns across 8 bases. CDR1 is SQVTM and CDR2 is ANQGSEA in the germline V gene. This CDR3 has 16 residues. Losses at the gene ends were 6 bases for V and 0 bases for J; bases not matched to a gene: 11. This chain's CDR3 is CSVGGWLAGSTDTQYF. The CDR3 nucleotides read TGCAGCGTCGGGGGGTGGTTAGCGGGGAGCACAGATACGCAGTATTTT.

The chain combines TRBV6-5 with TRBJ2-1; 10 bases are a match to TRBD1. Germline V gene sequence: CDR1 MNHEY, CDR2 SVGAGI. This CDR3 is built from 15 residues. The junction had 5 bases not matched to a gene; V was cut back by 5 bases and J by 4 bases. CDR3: CASSTPGQGYNEQFF. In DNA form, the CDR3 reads TGTGCCAGCAGTACCCCGGGACAGGGGTACAATGAGCAGTTCTTC.

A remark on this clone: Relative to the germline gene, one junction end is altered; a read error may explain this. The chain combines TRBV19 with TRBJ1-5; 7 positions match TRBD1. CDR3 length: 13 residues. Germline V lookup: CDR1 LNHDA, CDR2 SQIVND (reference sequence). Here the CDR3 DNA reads TGTGCCACTAGTCAGGGGGTTGGTCAGCCCCAGCATTTT. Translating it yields CATSQGVGQPQHF.

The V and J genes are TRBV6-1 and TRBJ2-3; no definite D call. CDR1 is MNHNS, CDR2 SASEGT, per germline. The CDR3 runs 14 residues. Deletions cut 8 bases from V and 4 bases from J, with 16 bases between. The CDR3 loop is CASETAKEADTQYF. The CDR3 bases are TGTGCCAGCGAAACGGCGAAGGAAGCAGATACGCAGTATTTT.

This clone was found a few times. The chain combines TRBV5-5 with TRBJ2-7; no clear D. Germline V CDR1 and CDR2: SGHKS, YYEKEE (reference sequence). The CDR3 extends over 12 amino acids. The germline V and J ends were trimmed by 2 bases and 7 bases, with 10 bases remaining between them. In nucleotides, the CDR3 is TGTGCCAGCAGCTTCATGGCTGGGGAGCAGTACTTC. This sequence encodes CASSFMAGEQYF. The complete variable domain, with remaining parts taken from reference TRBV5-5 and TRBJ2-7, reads DAGVTQSPTHLIKTRGQQVTLRCSPISGHKSVSWYQQVLGQGPQFIFQYYEKEERGRGNFPDRFSARQFPNYSSELNVNALLLGDSALYLCASSFMAGEQYFGPGTRLTVT.